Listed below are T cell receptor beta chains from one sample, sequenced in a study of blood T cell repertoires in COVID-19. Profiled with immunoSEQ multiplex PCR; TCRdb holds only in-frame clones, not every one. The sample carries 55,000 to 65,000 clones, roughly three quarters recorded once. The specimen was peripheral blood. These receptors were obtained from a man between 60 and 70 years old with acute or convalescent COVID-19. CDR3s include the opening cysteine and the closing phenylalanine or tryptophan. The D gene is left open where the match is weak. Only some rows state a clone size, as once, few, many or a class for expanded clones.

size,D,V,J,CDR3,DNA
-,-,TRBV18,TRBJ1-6,CASSPGDELSPLHF,TGTGCCAGCTCACCCGGGGATGAGCTCTCACCCCTCCACTTT
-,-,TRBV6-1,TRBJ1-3,CASSEVPAGSSGNTIYF,TGTGCCAGCAGTGAAGTACCGGCAGGTTCCTCTGGAAACACCATATATTTT
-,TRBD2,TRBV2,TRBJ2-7,CASRESSGGVPEQYF,TGTGCCAGCAGGGAGTCTAGCGGGGGGGTGCCCGAGCAGTACTTC
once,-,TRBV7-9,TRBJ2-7,CASSPGGGARGVEQYF,TGTGCCAGCAGCCCTGGCGGGGGCGCCAGAGGAGTCGAGCAGTACTTC
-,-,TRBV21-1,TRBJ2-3,CASSNIQFTDTQYF,TGTGCCAGCAGCAATATCCAGTTCACAGATACGCAGTATTTT
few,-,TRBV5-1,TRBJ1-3,CASSSTGTGNTIYF,TGCGCCAGCAGCTCAACGGGGACTGGAAACACCATATATTTT
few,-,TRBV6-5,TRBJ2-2,CASRATGTAGELFF,TGTGCCAGCAGGGCGACAGGCACGGCCGGGGAGCTGTTTTTT
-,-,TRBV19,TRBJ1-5,CASSPRGRGSNQPQHF,TGTGCCAGTAGTCCTCGCGGGAGGGGTAGCAATCAGCCCCAGCATTTT
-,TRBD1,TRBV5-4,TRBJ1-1,CASSSLMDREAFF,TGTGCCAGCAGCTCCCTAATGGACAGGGAAGCTTTCTTT
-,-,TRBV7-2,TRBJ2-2,CASSPFQGSNTGELFF,TGTGCCAGCAGCCCTTTCCAGGGCTCGAACACCGGGGAGCTGTTTTTT
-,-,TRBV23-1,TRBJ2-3,CASSQKGVGDTQYF,TGCGCCAGCAGTCAGAAAGGGGTCGGGGATACGCAGTATTTT
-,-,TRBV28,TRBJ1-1,CASRGQSLEAFF,TGTGCCAGCCGAGGACAGAGCCTTGAAGCTTTCTTT
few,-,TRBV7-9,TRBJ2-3,CASSLQGSTDTQYF,TGTGCCAGCAGCTTACAGGGTAGCACAGATACGCAGTATTTT
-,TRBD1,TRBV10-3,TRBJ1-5,CAIRDRDNQPQHF,TGTGCCATCAGAGACAGGGACAATCAGCCCCAGCATTTT
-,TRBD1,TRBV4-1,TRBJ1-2,CASSGGQGTTYGYTF,TGCGCCAGCAGCGGCGGACAGGGGACGACCTATGGCTACACCTTC
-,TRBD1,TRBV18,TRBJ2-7,CASSPDRVEQYF,TGTGCCAGCTCACCGGACAGGGTAGAGCAGTACTTC
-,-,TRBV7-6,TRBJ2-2,CASSPELGGAANTGELFF,TGTGCCAGCAGCCCCGAGTTGGGGGGGGCGGCAAACACCGGGGAGCTGTTTTTT
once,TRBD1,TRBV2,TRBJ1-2,CASRRQGADGYTF,TGTGCCAGCAGACGACAGGGTGCGGATGGCTACACCTTC
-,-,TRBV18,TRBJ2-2,CASSPDMARNTGELFF,TGTGCCAGCTCACCAGATATGGCTAGAAACACCGGGGAGCTGTTTTTT
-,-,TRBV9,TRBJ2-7,CASSPLGQWDYEQYF,TGTGCCAGCAGCCCACTGGGACAATGGGACTACGAGCAGTACTTC
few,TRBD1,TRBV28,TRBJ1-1,CASSTDRTEAFF,TGTGCCAGCAGTACGGACAGGACTGAAGCTTTCTTT
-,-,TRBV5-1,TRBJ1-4,CASSPPGHQGEKLFF,TGCGCCAGCAGCCCACCGGGCCACCAGGGTGAAAAACTGTTTTTT
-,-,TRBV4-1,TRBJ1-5,CASSQAPGIMVYSNQPQHF,TGCGCCAGCAGCCAAGCGCCCGGGATAATGGTGTATAGCAATCAGCCCCAGCATTTT
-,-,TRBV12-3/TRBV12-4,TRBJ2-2,CASSLLGELFF,TGTGCCAGCAGCCTCTTAGGGGAGCTGTTTTTT
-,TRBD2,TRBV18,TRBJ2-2,CASSPTGLANTGELFF,TGTGCCAGCTCCCCGACGGGACTAGCCAACACCGGGGAGCTGTTTTTT
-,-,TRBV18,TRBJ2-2,CASSPSRDLGDTGELFF,TGTGCCAGCTCACCCTCTAGAGATCTAGGAGACACCGGGGAGCTGTTTTTT
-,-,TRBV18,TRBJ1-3,CASSPNSQGPGNTIYF,TGTGCCAGCTCACCAAATTCGCAGGGGCCTGGAAACACCATATATTTT
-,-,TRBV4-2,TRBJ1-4,CASSQDRGNEKLFF,TGTGCCAGCAGCCAAGATCGGGGAAATGAAAAACTGTTTTTT
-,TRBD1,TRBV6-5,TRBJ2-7,CASFSSGTGGYEQYF,TGTGCCAGCTTCTCCTCCGGGACAGGGGGGTACGAGCAGTACTTC
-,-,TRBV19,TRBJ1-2,CASSIGSREIYTF,TGTGCCAGTAGTATCGGGTCCCGCGAAATCTACACCTTC
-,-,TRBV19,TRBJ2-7,CASSLVAGQGSYEQYF,TGTGCCAGTAGTTTGGTGGCAGGGCAGGGCTCCTACGAGCAGTACTTC
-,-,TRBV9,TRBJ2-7,CASSVDGSSYEQYF,TGTGCCAGCAGCGTAGATGGGAGCTCCTACGAGCAGTACTTC
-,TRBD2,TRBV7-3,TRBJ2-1,CASSRAGGPVNEQFF,TGTGCCAGCAGCCGAGCGGGGGGGCCTGTCAATGAGCAGTTCTTC
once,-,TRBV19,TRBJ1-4,CASSSGGAWIGLFF,TGTGCCAGTAGTTCGGGGGGCGCCTGGATCGGACTGTTTTTT
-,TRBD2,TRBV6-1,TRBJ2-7,CASSEGEGGGYEQYF,TGTGCCAGCAGTGAAGGGGAGGGTGGAGGCTACGAGCAGTACTTC
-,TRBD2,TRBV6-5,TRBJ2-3,CASKAGGTDTQYF,TGTGCCAGCAAAGCGGGGGGCACAGATACGCAGTATTTT
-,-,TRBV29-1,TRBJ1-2,CSVETGYGYTF,TGCAGCGTTGAAACAGGCTATGGCTACACCTTC
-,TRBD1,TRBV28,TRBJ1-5,CASSLRTGANQPQHF,TGTGCCAGCAGTCTCCGGACAGGGGCCAATCAGCCCCAGCATTTT
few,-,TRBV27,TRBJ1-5,CASSPTNYQPQHF,TGTGCCAGCAGCCCGACAAACTATCAGCCCCAGCATTTT
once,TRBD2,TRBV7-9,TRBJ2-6,CASSAPGGAGANVLTF,TGTGCCAGCAGCGCCCCGGGGGGGGCTGGGGCCAACGTCCTGACTTTC
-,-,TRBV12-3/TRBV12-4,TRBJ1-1,CASSLRANTEAFF,TGTGCCAGCAGTTTGAGGGCGAACACTGAAGCTTTCTTT
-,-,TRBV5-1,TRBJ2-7,CASSLAVSYEQYF,TGCGCCAGCAGCTTGGCAGTTTCCTACGAGCAGTACTTC
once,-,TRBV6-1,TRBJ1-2,CASSEAPGKSYGYTF,TGTGCCAGCAGTGAAGCGCCAGGGAAAAGCTATGGCTACACCTTC
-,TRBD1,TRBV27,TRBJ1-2,CASSPAGTGTPNYGYTF,TGTGCCAGCAGTCCCGCCGGGACAGGGACCCCTAACTATGGCTACACCTTC
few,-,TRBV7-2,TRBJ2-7,CASSLAGANYEQYF,TGTGCCAGCAGCTTAGCAGGGGCAAACTACGAGCAGTACTTC
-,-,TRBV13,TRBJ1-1,CASSSSGVTEAFF,TGTGCCAGCAGCTCCTCAGGGGTTACTGAAGCTTTCTTT
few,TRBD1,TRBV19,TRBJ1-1,CASRPTGGRDTEAFF,TGTGCCAGTAGACCCACAGGGGGACGGGACACTGAAGCTTTCTTT
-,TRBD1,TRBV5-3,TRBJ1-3,CARRRDRVCSLEGNTIYF,TGTGCCAGGCGTCGGGACAGGGTCTGCTCGTTAGAAGGAAACACCATATATTTT